What follows are 24 T cell receptor beta chains derived from one specimen sequenced in a study of low-dose radiotherapy and immunotherapy resistance in tumors. Time point here: before trial treatment. First-strand cDNA relied on TRAV- and TRBV-specific primers spanning alpha and beta chains. TCR amplification ran 15 to 25 PCR cycles using constant-region and V-primer adapter primers. TCRdb reprocessed the reads via MiXCR and lists one record per CDR3 protein. The data hold 85,000 to 95,000 distinct CDR3 sequences, with more than 7.5% observed a single time. The sequenced sample was PBMCs, obtained before treatment. The receptors come from a male donor with prostate cancer.

This clonotype was counted many times. This chain connects TRBV7-9 to TRBJ1-1, with 8 positions matching TRBD1. From germline, CDR1 is SEHNR and CDR2 FQNEAQ (reference sequence). V was clipped by 5 bases and J by 4 bases; unmatched bases: 6. This CDR3 has 14 amino acids. CDR3 DNA sequence: TGTGCCAGCAGCCCGATGACAGGGGCCACTGAAGCTTTCTTT. It specifies CASSPMTGATEAFF.

With respect to this clonotype: Given a far larger clone just one base away, this is likely a sequencing read error. V gene TRBV13 combines with J gene TRBJ2-1; TRBD2 matches 9 bases. Germline loops: CDR1 PRHDT, CDR2 FYEKMQ (reference sequence). This CDR3 is 15 amino acids long. Here the CDR3 DNA reads TGTACCAGCATGTCAGCGGGAGGCAGTTACAATGAGCAGTTCTTC. This sequence encodes CTSMSAGGSYNEQFF.

This clonotype was seen repeatedly, ten times or more. This chain links TRBV2 with TRBJ1-2; TRBD1 matches at 7 bases. The CDR3 covers 17 residues. The junction had 16 bases not matched to a gene; V was cut back by 6 bases and J by 3 bases. CDR1 SNHLY and CDR2 FYNNEI come from the germline V gene. The CDR3 sequence: CASSYNPLTGTDYGYTF. The DNA for the CDR3 is TGTGCCAGCAGCTACAACCCCCTGACCGGGACAGACTATGGCTACACCTTC.

This clonotype came up many times. The V gene is TRBV5-1, the J gene TRBJ2-4; 13 bases line up with TRBD2. The CDR3 loop spans 18 amino acids. Germline CDR1 and CDR2: SGHRS and YFSETQ. J was trimmed by 1 base and V by 4 bases; bases with no gene match: 8. DNA of the CDR3: TGCGCCAGCAGCCTTGGACTAGCGGGAGTTGGCGCCAAAAACATTCAGTACTTC. Its protein product is CASSLGLAGVGAKNIQYF.

This clonotype was detected many times. One junction end disagrees with the germline gene, perhaps due to a read error. The gene calls are TRBV28 and TRBJ2-6; TRBD1 might be the D (7 bases). From germline, CDR1 is MDHEN and CDR2 SYDVKM. The CDR3 spans 16 residues. The CDR3: CASSGGPQTGVNVLTF. The CDR3 bases are TGTGCCAGCAGTGGAGGGCCCCAAACAGGGGTCAACGTCCTGACTTTC.

In this sample, this clonotype turned up many times. The chain carries TRBV27 and TRBJ2-1; TRBD1 agrees at 12 bases. The V segment lost 4 bases and the J segment 8 bases; nucleotides outside the gene matches: 6. Germline CDR1 reads MNHEY; CDR2 reads SMNVEV (reference sequence). The CDR3 is 15 amino acids. The CDR3 here is CASSSGTGGRYEQFF. CDR3 in DNA: TGTGCCAGCAGTTCCGGGACAGGGGGCAGGTATGAGCAGTTCTTC.

Ten or more counts support this clonotype. The chain links TRBV9 to TRBJ1-5; D is perhaps TRBD1 (5 bases). Germline loops: CDR1 SGDLS, CDR2 YYNGEE. This CDR3 is 15 amino acids long. V lost 2 bases and J 2 bases, leaving 11 bases between the germline ends. The CDR3 nucleotides read TGTGCCAGCAGCGTCGGGCAGGGAGGCAATCAGCCCCAGCATTTT. Residues: CASSVGQGGNQPQHF.

Many counts were recorded for this clonotype. The J gene is TRBJ2-1, the V gene TRBV4-2; possible D gene TRBD1, 5 bases. CDR3 length: 15 residues. The germline CDR1 and CDR2 sequences are LGHNA and YNFKEQ. V was cut by 1 base and J by 5 bases, with 12 bases left in between. The CDR3 DNA follows: TGTGCCAGCAGCCAAGTGGCAGGGAACGACAATGAGCAGTTCTTC. It specifies CASSQVAGNDNEQFF.

Details on this clonotype: One base away lies a much larger clone, so this may be a sequencing read error. This sequence joins TRBV12-3 or TRBV12-4 and TRBJ2-7; 11 positions agree with TRBD2. After removal of 6 bases from V and 4 bases from J, the junction contained 14 bases not matched to a gene. The CDR3 covers 17 residues. The CDR3 sequence is CASSLTKGLAGRYEQYF. As DNA, the CDR3 is TGTGCCAGCAGCCTCACCAAAGGACTAGCGGGCCGTTACGAGCAGTACTTC.

This clonotype was detected ten times or more. V gene TRBV6-5 combines with J gene TRBJ1-6; 7 bases are shared with TRBD1. Trimming at V came to 5 bases and at J to 4 bases, leaving 2 bases not matched to a gene. This CDR3 contains 14 residues. Germline CDR1 MNHEY, CDR2 SVGAGI. The CDR3 protein is CASSPTGYNSPLHF. DNA of the CDR3: TGTGCCAGCAGTCCGACAGGGTATAATTCACCCCTCCACTTT.

This clonotype has at least ten counts. The chain combines TRBV7-2 with TRBJ2-5; D gene unclear. V was trimmed by 1 base and J by 5 bases, leaving 8 bases between them. The CDR3 runs 13 residues. CDR1 is SGHTA, CDR2 FQGNSA, per germline. The CDR3 DNA reads TGTGCCAGCAGCTTAGGCCAGCGCGAGACCCAGTACTTC. Its protein is CASSLGQRETQYF. Using reference TRBV7-2 and TRBJ2-5 for the parts outside the CDR3, the full variable domain is GAGVSQSPSNKVTEKGKDVELRCDPISGHTALYWYRQSLGQGLEFLIYFQGNSAPDKSGLPSDRFSAERTGGSVSTLTIQRTQQEDSAVYLCASSLGQRETQYFGPGTRLLVL.

Comments on this clonotype: It is likely a read error: a sequence one base away is far more abundant. The chain has TRBV28 and TRBJ2-7; D may be TRBD1 (5 bases). The germline CDR1 and CDR2 sequences are MDHEN and SYDVKM. V shed 7 bases and J shed 7 bases, with 17 bases lying between them. The CDR3 consists of 13 residues. The CDR3 protein is CASTLGVDNEQYF. The CDR3 DNA sequence: TGTGCCAGCACCCTCGGCGTGGACAATGAGCAGTACTTC.

This clonotype was seen a handful of times. The genes are TRBV7-2 and TRBJ2-5; possible D gene TRBD2, 5 bases. Germline loops: CDR1 SGHTA, CDR2 FQGNSA. This CDR3 is 16 amino acids long. Trimming pared 1 base from V and 4 bases from J, leaving 16 bases between. The CDR3 DNA is TGTGCCAGCAGCTTAGGGATTTTTGGCCGGGGAGAGACCCAGTACTTC. Protein: CASSLGIFGRGETQYF.

This clonotype was seen ten or more times. The gene calls are TRBV9 and TRBJ1-5; tentative D call: TRBD1 (5 bases). The CDR3 runs 14 residues. V dropped 0 bases and J dropped 7 bases, with 11 bases sitting between them. In germline, CDR1 is SGDLS, CDR2 YYNGEE. CDR3 sequence reads: CASSVGDAYQPQHF. CDR3 nucleotides: TGTGCCAGCAGCGTAGGGGACGCGTACCAGCCCCAGCATTTT.

This clonotype showed up many times. The chain employs TRBV4-1 and TRBJ1-5; a weak D match, TRBD1 (5 bases). The CDR3 runs 14 residues. Germline V gene sequence: CDR1 MGHRA, CDR2 YSYEKL. Trimming took off 1 base at V and 6 bases at J, with 10 bases between the two ends. CDR3 sequence (DNA): TGCGCCAGCAGCCAAGTGTCAGGGTTTCAGCCCCAGCATTTT. Its translation: CASSQVSGFQPQHF.

Ten or more counts support this clonotype. This chain connects TRBV4-3 to TRBJ1-3; perhaps TRBD1 as D (6 bases). Trimming cost V 0 bases and J 3 bases, with 15 bases left between them. The CDR3 length is 17 residues. In germline, CDR1 is LGHNA, CDR2 YSLEER. The CDR3 reads CASSQERTVTDGNTIYF. The CDR3, as DNA: TGCGCCAGCAGCCAAGAGCGGACAGTTACCGATGGAAACACCATATATTTT.

This clonotype has a count of ten or more. As DNA, the CDR3 is TGTGCCAGCAGCGTAGTTTCAGGGATGGCGACCGGGGAGCTGTTTTTT. It translates to CASSVVSGMATGELFF. This chain connects TRBV9 to TRBJ2-2; D is perhaps TRBD1 (5 bases). Germline loops: CDR1 SGDLS, CDR2 YYNGEE. V gave up 0 bases and J gave up 5 bases, with 14 bases separating them. This CDR3 has 16 residues.

This clonotype has a count of ten or more. This chain links TRBV28 with TRBJ2-3, with 13 bases aligning to TRBD2. The CDR3 contains 17 residues. Germline values: CDR1 MDHEN, CDR2 SYDVKM. Unmatched junction bases numbered 10, after V lost 5 bases and J lost 5 bases. Here the CDR3 DNA reads TGTGCCAGCAGTCCCCGGGGACTAGCGGGGAGGGGAGATACGCAGTATTTT. Protein product: CASSPRGLAGRGDTQYF.

This clonotype appeared many times. The chain combines TRBV24-1 with TRBJ2-3, with 10 bases that match TRBD1. Trimming removed 6 bases from V and 6 bases from J; junction bases left unmatched: 8. CDR3 length: 15 amino acids. Germline CDR1 and CDR2: KGHDR and SFDVKD. CDR3 loop: CATSLGTGDIDTQYF. DNA for the CDR3: TGTGCCACCAGTCTCGGGACAGGGGATATTGATACGCAGTATTTT.

This clonotype was picked up many times. The chain employs TRBV28 and TRBJ2-7; D may be TRBD1 or TRBD2 (5 bases each). This CDR3 spans 14 amino acids. Germline CDR1 is MDHEN and CDR2 is SYDVKM. V gave up 5 bases and J gave up 0 bases, with 11 bases separating them. CDR3 loop: CASSDHGTSYEQYF. In nucleotides, the CDR3 is TGTGCCAGCAGTGACCACGGGACCTCCTACGAGCAGTACTTC.

This clonotype was picked up many times. This chain uses TRBV10-2 with TRBJ1-4; 10 bases are a match to TRBD1. Germline lookup yields CDR1 WSHSY and CDR2 SAAADI. The V segment lost 7 bases and the J segment 8 bases; nucleotides outside the gene matches: 7. The CDR3 has 14 residues. Written as DNA, the CDR3 is TGCGCCAGCACCCCGACAGGGGGCCGGGAAAAACTGTTTTTT. This codes for CASTPTGGREKLFF.

Many counts were recorded for this clonotype. The chain is built from TRBV28 and TRBJ2-5; TRBD1 aligns across 8 bases. Looked up from germline, CDR1 is MDHEN and CDR2 is SYDVKM. V shed 7 bases and J 1 base; nucleotides not matched to a gene: 14. This CDR3 is built from 17 residues. This CDR3 is CASKRSLRGQGQETQYF. Here the CDR3 DNA reads TGTGCCAGCAAAAGGAGTCTCCGAGGACAGGGCCAAGAGACCCAGTACTTC. Complete variable domain (other parts from reference TRBV28 and TRBJ2-5): DVKVTQSSRYLVKRTGEKVFLECVQDMDHENMFWYRQDPGLGLRLIYFSYDVKMKEKGDIPEGYSVSREKKERFSLILESASTNQTSMYLCASKRSLRGQGQETQYFGPGTRLLVL.

This clonotype was found many times. The chain recombines TRBV28 with TRBJ1-1; maybe TRBD1 (5 bases). The germline gives CDR1 MDHEN, CDR2 SYDVKM. With 1 base removed from V and 1 base from J, the gap between germline ends came to 10 bases. The CDR3 length is 15 residues. CDR3 amino acids: CASSLYPGQNTEAFF. The CDR3, as DNA: TGTGCCAGCAGTTTATACCCCGGACAGAACACTGAAGCTTTCTTT.

This clonotype has a count of ten or more. The chain joins TRBV28 to TRBJ2-7; D is possibly TRBD1 or TRBD2 (5 bases each). The germline V and J ends were trimmed by 4 bases and 2 bases, with 15 bases remaining between them. The CDR3 spans 15 residues. Germline V lookup: CDR1 MDHEN, CDR2 SYDVKM. Here the CDR3 reads CASSWGTPGTYEQYF. Written as DNA, the CDR3 is TGTGCCAGCAGTTGGGGGACCCCTGGGACCTACGAGCAGTACTTC.